The T cell receptor (beta chain) described here comes from a study of vaccination effects on CD4 cells after COVID-19. Study-wide results and limits: The study dataset contains few convalescent patients and includes no early post-infection timepoints.

V gave up 2 bases and J gave up 7 bases; unmatched junction bases: 14. The CDR3 extends over 16 amino acids. Germline V gives CDR1 SGHRS, CDR2 YFSETQ. Points on this clone: The antigen remains undetermined.

Sequencing followed a ViraFEST assay step that expanded antigen-specific CD4+ T cells with viral peptide pools. The authors isolated CD4+ T cells after around 11 days of culture. Sequencing used immunoSEQ multiplex PCR; TCRdb keeps in-frame clones, though not all of them. The sample gives 50,000 or so clones, 80% of which show up once; 2% to 2.5% is in the top ten. The sample was CD4+ T cells from PBMCs cultured with HCoV-229E spike peptides, taken before COVID-19 vaccination. The chain carries TRBV5-1 and TRBJ2-5; 7 bases fit TRBD2. The TCR originated in a human donor who received a COVID-19 vaccine. The CDR3 reads CASSFLTSDPSGTQYF. CDR3 DNA sequence: TGCGCCAGCAGCTTCCTTACTAGCGACCCCTCAGGGACCCAGTACTTC. The full variable domain, with the rest looked up from reference TRBV5-1 and TRBJ2-5, is KAGVTQTPRYLIKTRGQQVTLSCSPISGHRSVSWYQQTPGQGLQFLFEYFSETQRNKGNFPGRFSGRQFSNSRSEMNVSTLELGDSALYLCASSFLTSDPSGTQYFGPGTRLLVL.